Reported below is one T cell receptor (beta chain). Germline V CDR1 and CDR2: MNHEY, SVGAGI. The CDR3 contains 14 residues. Trimming left V 10 bases short and J 2 bases short, with 14 bases between. Profiling relied on immunoSEQ multiplex PCR, and the TCRdb table lists in-frame clones only, not all of them. The table has some 74,000 clones, over 95% seen once. This entry is derived from a study of technical replicates of blood from several donors. Sequenced: T cells isolated from PBMCs. V and J are TRBV6-5 and TRBJ2-2; TRBD2 might be the D (5 bases). This TCR came from a human donor in good health. The CDR3 protein is CATSLGVNTGELFF. The CDR3 bases are TGTGCCACTTCTTTGGGAGTTAACACCGGGGAGCTGTTTTTT.